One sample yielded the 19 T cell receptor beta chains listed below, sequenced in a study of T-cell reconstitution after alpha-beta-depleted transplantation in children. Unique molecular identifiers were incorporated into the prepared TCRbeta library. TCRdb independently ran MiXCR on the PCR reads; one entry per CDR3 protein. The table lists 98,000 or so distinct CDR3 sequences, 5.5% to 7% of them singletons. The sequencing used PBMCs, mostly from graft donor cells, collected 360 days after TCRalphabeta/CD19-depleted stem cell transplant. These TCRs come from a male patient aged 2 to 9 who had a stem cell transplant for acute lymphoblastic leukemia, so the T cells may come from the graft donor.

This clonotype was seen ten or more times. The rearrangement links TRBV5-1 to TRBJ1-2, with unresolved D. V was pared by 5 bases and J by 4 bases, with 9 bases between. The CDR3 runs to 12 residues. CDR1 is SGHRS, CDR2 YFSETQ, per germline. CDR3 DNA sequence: TGCGCCAGCAGTCCGACGGGCTATGGCTACACCTTC. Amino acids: CASSPTGYGYTF.

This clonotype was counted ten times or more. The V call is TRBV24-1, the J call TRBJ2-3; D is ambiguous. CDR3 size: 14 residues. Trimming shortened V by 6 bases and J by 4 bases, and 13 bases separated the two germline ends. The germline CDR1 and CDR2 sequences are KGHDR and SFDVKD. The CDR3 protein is CATSSISYPDTQYF. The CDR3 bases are TGTGCCACCAGTTCTATTAGCTATCCAGATACGCAGTATTTT.

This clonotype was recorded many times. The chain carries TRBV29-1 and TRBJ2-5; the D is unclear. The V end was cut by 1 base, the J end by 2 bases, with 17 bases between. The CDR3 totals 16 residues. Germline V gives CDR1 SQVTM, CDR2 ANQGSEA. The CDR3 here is CSVEGVTVIWQETQYF. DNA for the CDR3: TGCAGCGTTGAAGGGGTAACAGTGATTTGGCAAGAGACCCAGTACTTC.

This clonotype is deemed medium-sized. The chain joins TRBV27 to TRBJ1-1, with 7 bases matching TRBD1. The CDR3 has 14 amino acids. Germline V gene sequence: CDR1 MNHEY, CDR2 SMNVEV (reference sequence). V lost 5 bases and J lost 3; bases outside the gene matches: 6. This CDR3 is CASSAPDRYTEAFF. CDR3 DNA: TGTGCCAGCAGTGCCCCGGACAGGTACACTGAAGCTTTCTTT.

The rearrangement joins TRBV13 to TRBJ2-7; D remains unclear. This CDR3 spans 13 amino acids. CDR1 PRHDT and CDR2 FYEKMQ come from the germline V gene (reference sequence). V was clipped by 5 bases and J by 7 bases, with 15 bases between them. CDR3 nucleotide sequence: TGTGCCAGCAGCCTGGGTGTTCTACGAGAGCAGTACTTC. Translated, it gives CASSLGVLREQYF.

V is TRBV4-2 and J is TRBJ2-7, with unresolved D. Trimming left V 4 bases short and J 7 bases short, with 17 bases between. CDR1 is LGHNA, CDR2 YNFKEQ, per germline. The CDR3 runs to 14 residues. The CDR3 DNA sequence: TGTGCCAGCAGCCCCACAGTAAATAATCGGGAGCAGTACTTC. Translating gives CASSPTVNNREQYF.

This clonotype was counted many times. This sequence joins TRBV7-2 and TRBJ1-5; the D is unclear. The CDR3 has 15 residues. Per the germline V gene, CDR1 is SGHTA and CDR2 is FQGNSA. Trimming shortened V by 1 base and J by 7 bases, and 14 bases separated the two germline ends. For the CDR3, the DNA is TGTGCCAGCAGCTTAGTGGGCGGCTCAGGACAGCCCCAGCATTTT. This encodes CASSLVGGSGQPQHF.

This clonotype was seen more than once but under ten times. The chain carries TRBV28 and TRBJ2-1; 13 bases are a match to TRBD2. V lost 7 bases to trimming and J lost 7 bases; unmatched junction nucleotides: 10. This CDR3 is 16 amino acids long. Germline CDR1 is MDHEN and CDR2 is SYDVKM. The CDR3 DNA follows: TGTGCCAGCACCCCTACTAGCGGGGGGGCCTGGAATGAGCAGTTCTTC. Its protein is CASTPTSGGAWNEQFF. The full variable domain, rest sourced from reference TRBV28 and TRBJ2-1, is DVKVTQSSRYLVKRTGEKVFLECVQDMDHENMFWYRQDPGLGLRLIYFSYDVKMKEKGDIPEGYSVSREKKERFSLILESASTNQTSMYLCASTPTSGGAWNEQFFGPGTRLTVL.

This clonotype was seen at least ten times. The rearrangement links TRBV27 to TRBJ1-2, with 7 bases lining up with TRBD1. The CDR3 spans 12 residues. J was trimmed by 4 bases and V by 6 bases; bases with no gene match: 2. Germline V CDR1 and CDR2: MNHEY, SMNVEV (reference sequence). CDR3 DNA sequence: TGTGCCAGCAGGACAGGGACCTATGGCTACACCTTC. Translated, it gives CASRTGTYGYTF.

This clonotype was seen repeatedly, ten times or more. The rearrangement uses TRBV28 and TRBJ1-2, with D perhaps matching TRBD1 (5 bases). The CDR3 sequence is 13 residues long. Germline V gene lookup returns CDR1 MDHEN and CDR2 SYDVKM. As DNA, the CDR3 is TGTGTCTCTTTCGACAGATCTAACTATGGCTACACCTTC. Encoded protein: CVSFDRSNYGYTF.

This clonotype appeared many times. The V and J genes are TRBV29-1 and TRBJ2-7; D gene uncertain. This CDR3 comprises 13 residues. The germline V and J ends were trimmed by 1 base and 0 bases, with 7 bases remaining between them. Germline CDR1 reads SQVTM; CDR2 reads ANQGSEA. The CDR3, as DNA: TGCAGCGTTGAAGGTGTCTCCTCCTACGAGCAGTACTTC. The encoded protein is CSVEGVSSYEQYF.

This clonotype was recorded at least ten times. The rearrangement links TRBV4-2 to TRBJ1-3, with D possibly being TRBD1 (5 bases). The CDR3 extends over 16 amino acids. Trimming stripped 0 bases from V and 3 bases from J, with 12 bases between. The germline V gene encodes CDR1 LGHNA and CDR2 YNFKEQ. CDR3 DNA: TGTGCCAGCAGCCAAGATCGGGGGGGACTTGGAAACACCATATATTTT. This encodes CASSQDRGGLGNTIYF.

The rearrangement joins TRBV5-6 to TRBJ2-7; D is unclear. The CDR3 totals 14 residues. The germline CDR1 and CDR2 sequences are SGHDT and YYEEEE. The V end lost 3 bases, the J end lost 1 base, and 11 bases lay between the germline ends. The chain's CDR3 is CASSSGLPSYEQYF. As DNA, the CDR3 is TGTGCCAGCAGCTCCGGGCTCCCTTCCTACGAGCAGTACTTC.

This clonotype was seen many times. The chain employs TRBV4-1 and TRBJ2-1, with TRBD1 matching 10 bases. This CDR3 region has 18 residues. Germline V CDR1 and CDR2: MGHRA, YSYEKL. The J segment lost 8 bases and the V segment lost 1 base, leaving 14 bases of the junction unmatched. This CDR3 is CASSQGRTGTGVRYEQFF. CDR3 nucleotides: TGCGCCAGCAGCCAAGGAAGAACCGGGACAGGGGTTAGGTATGAGCAGTTCTTC.

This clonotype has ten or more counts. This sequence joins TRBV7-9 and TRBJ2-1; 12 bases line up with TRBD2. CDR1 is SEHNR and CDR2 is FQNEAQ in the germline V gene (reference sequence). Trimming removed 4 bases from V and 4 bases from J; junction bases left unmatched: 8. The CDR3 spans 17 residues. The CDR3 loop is CASSSPTSGSRYNEQFF. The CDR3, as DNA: TGTGCCAGCAGCTCCCCGACTAGCGGGAGTAGATACAATGAGCAGTTCTTC.

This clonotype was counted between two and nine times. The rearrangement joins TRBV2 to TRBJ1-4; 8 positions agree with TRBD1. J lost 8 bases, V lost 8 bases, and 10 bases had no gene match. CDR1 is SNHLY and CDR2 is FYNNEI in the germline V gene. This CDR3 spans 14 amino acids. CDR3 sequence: CASVYRGAQEKLFF. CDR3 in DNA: TGTGCCAGCGTCTACAGGGGGGCGCAGGAAAAACTGTTTTTT.

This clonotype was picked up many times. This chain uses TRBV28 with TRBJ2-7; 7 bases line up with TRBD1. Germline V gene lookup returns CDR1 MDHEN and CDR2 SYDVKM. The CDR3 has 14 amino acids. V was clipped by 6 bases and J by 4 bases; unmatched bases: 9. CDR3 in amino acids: CASRYRQGRYEQYF. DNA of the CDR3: TGTGCCAGCAGATACAGACAGGGCAGATACGAGCAGTACTTC.

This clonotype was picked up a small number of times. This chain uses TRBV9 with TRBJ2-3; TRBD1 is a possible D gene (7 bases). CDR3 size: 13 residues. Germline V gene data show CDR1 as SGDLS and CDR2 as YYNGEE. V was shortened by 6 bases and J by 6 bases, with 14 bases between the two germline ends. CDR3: CASNSGGRDTQYF. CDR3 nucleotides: TGTGCCAGCAACTCAGGGGGGAGGGATACGCAGTATTTT.

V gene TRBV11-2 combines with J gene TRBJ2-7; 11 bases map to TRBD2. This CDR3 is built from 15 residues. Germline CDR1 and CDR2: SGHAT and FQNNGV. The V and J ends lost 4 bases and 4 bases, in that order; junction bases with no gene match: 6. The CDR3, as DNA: TGTGCCAGCAGCTCGACTAGCGGGGCTCCGTACGAGCAGTACTTC. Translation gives CASSSTSGAPYEQYF.